The entry that follows covers one TCR beta chain sequence. The sample comes from a study of glioma-infiltrating T cells after dendritic cell vaccination. Assay used: immunoSEQ multiplex PCR; TCRdb lists only in-frame clones, some missing. Of about 110,000 clones listed, 90% are singletons. The V end lost 8 bases, the J end lost 6 bases, and 8 bases lay between the germline ends. Germline CDR1 and CDR2: MNHNS and SASEGT. This CDR3 is built from 11 residues. Time point described: after dendritic cell vaccination, including at tumor progression/relapse. No glioblastoma patient carried an isocitrate dehydrogenase mutation.

The chain links TRBV6-1 to TRBJ2-1; possibly TRBD2 for D (6 bases). This clonotype originated in a human donor with glioblastoma. Source: blood, taken after dendritic cell vaccination. In nucleotides, the CDR3 is TGTGCCAGCGCTAGCGTCAATGAGCAGTTCTTC. As protein: CASASVNEQFF.